A selection of T cell receptor beta chains follows, all from one sample in a study of blood T cell repertoires in COVID-19. Assay: immunoSEQ multiplex PCR; the TCRdb copy retains only in-frame clones and omits some. This table has 100,000 to 150,000 clones, around 87% appearing once. The sequenced sample consisted of peripheral blood. The receptors were gathered from a man between 50 and 59 years old with acute or convalescent COVID-19. Each CDR3 is given with its conserved first and last residue. D genes are given only for firm matches. Some rows mark clone size as missing; the rest say once, few, many or name a class of expanded clone.

v_gene,d_gene,j_gene,abundance,CDR3aa,CDR3nt
TRBV9,TRBD1,TRBJ2-1,.,CASSEQGASYNEQFF,TGTGCCAGCAGCGAACAGGGGGCCTCCTACAATGAGCAGTTCTTC
TRBV20-1,TRBD2,TRBJ2-1,.,CSAPGGIEQFF,TGCAGTGCCCCCGGGGGGATTGAGCAGTTCTTC
TRBV5-5,.,TRBJ1-5,.,CASSLRGVVQPQHF,TGTGCCAGCAGCCTCCGGGGGGTAGTTCAGCCCCAGCATTTT
TRBV7-8,TRBD1,TRBJ1-6,.,CASSLAGTGRVGNNSPLHF,TGTGCCAGCAGCTTAGCGGGGACAGGGAGAGTGGGGAATAATTCACCCCTCCACTTT
TRBV7-9,.,TRBJ1-1,.,CASSKEVSEAFF,TGTGCCAGCAGCAAGGAGGTCTCTGAAGCTTTCTTT
TRBV5-5,TRBD1,TRBJ2-5,.,CASSLATGGSETQYF,TGTGCCAGCAGCTTGGCTACAGGGGGATCAGAGACCCAGTACTTC
TRBV11-3,.,TRBJ2-7,once,CASSLGGNPPYEQYF,TGTGCCAGCAGCTTAGGCGGGAACCCTCCCTACGAGCAGTACTTC
TRBV19,.,TRBJ1-5,.,CASIKGGGGNQPQHF,TGTGCCAGCATTAAGGGTGGAGGTGGCAATCAGCCCCAGCATTTT
TRBV7-2,TRBD2,TRBJ2-7,once,CASSSGTSVEQYF,TGTGCCAGCAGCTCTGGGACTAGCGTTGAGCAGTACTTC
TRBV5-1,TRBD1,TRBJ2-7,.,CASSERQGSYEQYF,TGCGCCAGCAGCGAAAGACAGGGCTCCTACGAGCAGTACTTC
TRBV3-1/TRBV3-2,TRBD2,TRBJ2-4,once,CASSRTAGGMRPAKNIQYF,TGTGCCAGCAGCCGTACAGCGGGAGGTATGAGGCCCGCCAAAAACATTCAGTACTTC
TRBV6-5,.,TRBJ2-1,.,CASSYQGSYNEQFF,TGTGCCAGCAGTTACCAGGGATCCTACAATGAGCAGTTCTTC
TRBV13,TRBD1,TRBJ2-5,.,CASSSTPGQGRETQYF,TGTGCCAGCAGCTCGACGCCGGGACAGGGGAGGGAGACCCAGTACTTC
TRBV4-2,.,TRBJ2-4,.,CASSQEVRGNIQYF,TGTGCCAGCAGCCAAGAAGTACGGGGGAACATTCAGTACTTC
TRBV5-1,.,TRBJ1-5,.,CASSLSPDQPQHF,TGCGCCAGCAGCTTGTCCCCTGATCAGCCCCAGCATTTT
TRBV30,.,TRBJ1-6,.,CAWAQGFGSPLHF,TGTGCCTGGGCACAGGGTTTTGGTTCACCCCTCCACTTT
TRBV2,.,TRBJ1-1,.,CASRGRANTEAFF,TGTGCCAGCAGAGGGAGGGCCAACACTGAAGCTTTCTTT
TRBV24-1,TRBD1,TRBJ1-2,.,CATSEYRGAALTF,TGTGCCACCAGTGAGTACAGGGGCGCGGCTCTCACCTTC
TRBV6-4,.,TRBJ2-3,once,CASSLEITDTQYF,TGTGCCAGCAGTTTGGAGATCACAGATACGCAGTATTTT
TRBV18,TRBD1,TRBJ2-4,.,CASSPLATGFGNIQYF,TGTGCCAGCTCACCACTGGCGACAGGGTTCGGAAACATTCAGTACTTC
TRBV3-1/TRBV3-2,TRBD1,TRBJ1-4,.,CASSQRTGFNEKLFF,TGTGCCAGCAGCCAGCGGACAGGGTTTAATGAAAAACTGTTTTTT
TRBV9,TRBD2,TRBJ2-3,.,CASSVAAGADTQYF,TGTGCCAGCAGCGTAGCAGCGGGAGCGGATACGCAGTATTTT
TRBV5-1,.,TRBJ2-1,few,CASSSGQPGNEQFF,TGCGCCAGCAGCTCGGGACAACCGGGAAATGAGCAGTTCTTC
TRBV7-9,TRBD1,TRBJ2-7,.,CASSPTGGKYEQYF,TGTGCCAGCAGCCCCACAGGGGGGAAGTACGAGCAGTACTTC
TRBV21-1,.,TRBJ2-7,.,CASSDGVRVPEQYF,TGTGCCAGCAGCGACGGGGTCCGGGTACCCGAGCAGTACTTC
TRBV11-3,TRBD2,TRBJ2-7,.,CASSLALGGRGYEQYF,TGTGCCAGCAGCTTAGCGTTGGGCGGGAGGGGCTACGAGCAGTACTTC
TRBV20-1,.,TRBJ2-2,.,CSASRSARTGELFF,TGCAGTGCTAGTCGGAGCGCGCGCACCGGGGAGCTGTTTTTT
TRBV3-1/TRBV3-2,.,TRBJ2-2,few,CASSPGVGELFF,TGTGCCAGCAGCCCGGGGGTTGGGGAGCTGTTTTTT
TRBV18,TRBD2,TRBJ2-5,.,CASSAGTSGGGIQETQYF,TGTGCCAGCTCAGCGGGGACTAGCGGAGGGGGGATCCAAGAGACCCAGTACTTC
TRBV6-5,TRBD2,TRBJ2-7,.,CASSPLAGANEQYF,TGTGCCAGCAGTCCATTAGCGGGAGCAAACGAGCAGTACTTC
TRBV27,.,TRBJ2-7,.,CASSLAGGHSYEQYF,TGTGCCAGCAGTTTAGCTGGGGGCCACTCCTACGAGCAGTACTTC
TRBV5-1,.,TRBJ1-1,few,CASSWGDTEAFF,TGCGCCAGTAGCTGGGGGGACACTGAAGCTTTCTTT
TRBV6-2/TRBV6-3,TRBD2,TRBJ2-3,.,CASSLPTSGSQDTQYF,TGTGCCAGCAGTCTCCCGACTAGCGGGAGCCAAGATACGCAGTATTTT
TRBV7-2,.,TRBJ1-6,once,CASSLAGTFSPLHF,TGTGCCAGCAGCTTAGCGGGCACTTTCTCACCCCTCCACTTT
TRBV5-4,TRBD1,TRBJ2-2,.,CASSLRDRATGELFF,TGTGCCAGCAGCTTGAGGGACAGGGCCACCGGGGAGCTGTTTTTT
TRBV19,TRBD1,TRBJ1-5,.,CASSFALGTGGGSNQPQHF,TGTGCCAGTAGTTTCGCCCTGGGGACAGGGGGGGGTAGCAATCAGCCCCAGCATTTT
TRBV5-8,.,TRBJ2-1,few,CASSMDFSSYNEQFF,TGTGCCAGCAGCATGGACTTTAGCTCCTACAATGAGCAGTTCTTC
TRBV18,TRBD1,TRBJ2-2,.,CASSLGTGVTGELFF,TGTGCCAGCTCACTCGGGACAGGGGTCACCGGGGAGCTGTTTTTT
TRBV5-1,TRBD1,TRBJ1-5,.,CASSLDGTGNQPQHF,TGCGCCAGCAGCTTGGATGGGACAGGGAATCAGCCCCAGCATTTT
TRBV18,.,TRBJ2-3,.,CASSPWESTDTQYF,TGTGCCAGCTCCCCCTGGGAGAGCACAGATACGCAGTATTTT
TRBV19,TRBD1,TRBJ1-1,.,CASRARQGGAEAFF,TGTGCCAGTAGGGCCCGACAGGGGGGGGCTGAAGCTTTCTTT
TRBV5-1,.,TRBJ2-7,.,CASSLVGGGSHEQYF,TGCGCCAGCAGCTTGGTAGGGGGGGGATCCCACGAGCAGTACTTC
TRBV18,.,TRBJ1-6,.,CASSPSATAINSPLHF,TGTGCCAGCTCACCATCTGCGACAGCTATTAATTCACCCCTCCACTTT
TRBV20-1,TRBD2,TRBJ2-7,once,CSASRTGTRNEQYF,TGCAGTGCTAGTCGTACCGGGACTAGAAACGAGCAGTACTTC
TRBV7-9,TRBD2,TRBJ2-1,once,CASSLAQGLDAEQFF,TGTGCCAGCAGCTTAGCGCAAGGACTAGACGCTGAGCAGTTCTTC
TRBV19,.,TRBJ1-5,.,CASSIGGWDQPQHF,TGTGCCAGTAGTATCGGGGGTTGGGATCAGCCCCAGCATTTT
TRBV4-2,.,TRBJ2-1,.,CASSQGLNNEQFF,TGTGCCAGCAGCCAAGGACTAAACAATGAGCAGTTCTTC
TRBV29-1,.,TRBJ2-7,once,CSVTTGYEQYF,TGCAGCGTAACTACAGGCTACGAGCAGTACTTC